Following are 12 T cell receptor beta chains from one sample sequenced in a study of cytomegalovirus exposure and HLA in healthy donors. Primers included in the PCR were 60 Vbeta and 13 Jbeta primers. Repertoires were generated with immunoSEQ multiplex PCR, while TCRdb's copy carries only in-frame clones and drops some. The data hold approximately 100,000 clones, with 74% observed a single time. The sequenced sample consisted of PBMCs. These receptors were obtained from a human donor in good health.

The chain links TRBV7-2 to TRBJ2-5, with 7 bases fitting TRBD1. CDR1 is SGHTA and CDR2 is FQGNSA in the germline V gene. This CDR3 is 13 amino acids long. V was clipped by 2 bases and J by 4 bases; unmatched bases: 1. CDR3 in DNA: TGTGCCAGCAGCTTAAGGGGGCTAGAGACCCAGTACTTC. Its translation: CASSLRGLETQYF.

J is TRBJ1-4 and V is TRBV29-1, with D possibly TRBD1 on 5 matching bases. The CDR3 consists of 12 residues. Germline CDR1 reads SQVTM; CDR2 reads ANQGSEA. V lost 5 bases, J lost 7 bases, and 11 bases lay in between. The CDR3 region is CSVSGRGEKLFF. The CDR3 DNA is TGCAGCGTTTCAGGGAGGGGTGAAAAACTGTTTTTT.

This clone was seen once. This sequence joins TRBV15 and TRBJ1-2, with 7 bases fitting TRBD1. The CDR3 runs to 15 residues. Trimming at V came to 1 base and at J to 1 base, leaving 3 bases not matched to a gene. CDR1 and CDR2 from the germline V gene are LNHNV and YYDKDF (reference sequence). This chain's CDR3 is CATSRGDSYNYGYTF. CDR3 nucleotide sequence: TGTGCCACCAGCAGAGGGGACAGCTATAACTATGGCTACACCTTC.

The rearrangement links TRBV30 to TRBJ2-7; weak D call: TRBD1 (5 bases). The CDR3 has 13 amino acids. Germline CDR1 and CDR2: GTSNPN and SVGIG (reference sequence). Trimming cost V 1 base and J 0 bases, with 7 bases left between them. The CDR3 loop is CAWSEDSSYEQYF. CDR3 DNA: TGTGCCTGGAGTGAAGACAGCTCCTACGAGCAGTACTTC.

The chain recombines TRBV28 with TRBJ1-5, with a tentative D call TRBD1 (5 bases). Germline loops: CDR1 MDHEN, CDR2 SYDVKM. The CDR3 contains 12 residues. Trimming left V 4 bases short and J 11 bases short, with 12 bases between. The CDR3 loop reads CASSSEVGAQHF. The CDR3 nucleotides are TGTGCCAGCAGTTCAGAGGTAGGGGCCCAGCATTTT. The full variable domain, its missing parts supplied by reference TRBV28 and TRBJ1-5, is DVKVTQSSRYLVKRTGEKVFLECVQDMDHENMFWYRQDPGLGLRLIYFSYDVKMKEKGDIPEGYSVSREKKERFSLILESASTNQTSMYLCASSSEVGAQHFGDGTRLSIL.

Only one count was recorded for this clone. The chain links TRBV14 to TRBJ1-2; D not resolved. Germline V gene lookup returns CDR1 SGHDN and CDR2 FVKESK. V shed 0 bases and J shed 8 bases, with 13 bases lying between them. This CDR3 spans 14 amino acids. CDR3 sequence: CASSQDLSGGGYTF. In nucleotides, the CDR3 is TGTGCCAGCAGCCAAGATCTGAGTGGAGGAGGCTACACCTTC. The full variable domain, its missing parts supplied by reference TRBV14 and TRBJ1-2, is EAGVTQFPSHSVIEKGQTVTLRCDPISGHDNLYWYRRVMGKEIKFLLHFVKESKQDESGMPNNRFLAERTGGTYSTLKVQPAELEDSGVYFCASSQDLSGGGYTFGSGTRLTVV.

The V and J genes are TRBV28 and TRBJ2-7; D may be TRBD1 (5 bases). This CDR3 has 14 amino acids. Trimming took off 6 bases at V and 3 bases at J, with 15 bases between the two ends. Germline-derived CDR1 and CDR2 are MDHEN and SYDVKM. The CDR3 sequence: CASRQGILDYEQYF. CDR3 DNA: TGTGCCAGCAGGCAGGGAATCTTGGACTACGAGCAGTACTTC.

The V and J genes are TRBV4-1 and TRBJ2-5, with TRBD2 as a possible D gene (6 bases). Trimming removed 2 bases at V and 1 base at J, with 11 bases between. Germline V gene data show CDR1 as MGHRA and CDR2 as YSYEKL. The CDR3 is made up of 15 amino acids. The CDR3 sequence is CASSQLRTTQETQYF. The CDR3 region has the DNA TGCGCCAGCAGCCAACTGCGGACTACCCAAGAGACCCAGTACTTC.

This chain joins TRBV5-6 and TRBJ2-3, with 13 bases aligning to TRBD2. CDR3 size: 16 residues. Germline V CDR1 and CDR2: SGHDT, YYEEEE. J was trimmed by 4 bases and V by 4 bases; bases with no gene match: 6. CDR3 residues: CASSGTSGRAADTQYF. Written as DNA, the CDR3 is TGTGCCAGCAGCGGAACTAGCGGGAGGGCCGCAGATACGCAGTATTTT.

V gene TRBV7-9 combines with J gene TRBJ2-2; TRBD1 matches 8 bases. Germline loops: CDR1 SEHNR, CDR2 FQNEAQ (reference sequence). The CDR3 runs to 15 residues. Losses at the gene ends were 5 bases for V and 5 bases for J; bases not matched to a gene: 7. CDR3 in amino acids: CASSVRTGLTGELFF. The CDR3 nucleotides read TGTGCCAGCAGCGTTCGGACAGGGCTGACCGGGGAGCTGTTTTTT.

V and J are TRBV7-9 and TRBJ2-3; TRBD2 agrees at 7 bases. V shed 8 bases, J shed 7 bases, and the junction held 12 bases outside the gene matches. Germline V gene sequence: CDR1 SEHNR, CDR2 FQNEAQ (reference sequence). CDR3 size: 14 residues. The DNA of the CDR3 is TGTGCCAGCGAGAGCGGGGCCCTCGGGTATACGCAGTATTTT. Amino acids: CASESGALGYTQYF.

The chain is built from TRBV5-1 and TRBJ2-3; 8 bases match TRBD2. Germline loops: CDR1 SGHRS, CDR2 YFSETQ. J gave up 6 bases and V 4 bases, and 13 bases lay outside the gene matches. There are 16 residues in the CDR3. DNA of the CDR3: TGCGCCAGCAGCCTAGGGACTAGAGGCGGCGGGGATACGCAGTATTTT. Amino acids: CASSLGTRGGGDTQYF.